The 8 T cell receptor beta chains reported below all come from one sample, sequenced in a study of blood T cell repertoires in COVID-19. Clones were read by immunoSEQ multiplex PCR, and TCRdb kept only the in-frame ones, dropping some. Among approximately 180,000 clones listed, roughly 79% were seen once. Specimen: peripheral blood. The receptors were sampled from a woman older than 75 with COVID-19, enrolled during active disease.

The chain couples TRBV28 to TRBJ1-2; D perhaps matches TRBD1 (6 bases). In germline, CDR1 is MDHEN, CDR2 SYDVKM. V was shortened by 5 bases and J by 3 bases, with 10 bases between the two germline ends. This CDR3 comprises 13 residues. Here the CDR3 reads CASSRTVYYGYTF. The CDR3 DNA sequence: TGTGCCAGCAGTCGGACAGTCTACTATGGCTACACCTTC.

The sample holds a few counts of this clone. The rearrangement links TRBV7-9 to TRBJ1-3; D may be TRBD1 (5 bases). This CDR3 spans 15 amino acids. V was cut by 6 bases and J by 4 bases, with 16 bases left in between. Germline-derived CDR1 and CDR2 are SEHNR and FQNEAQ (reference sequence). The CDR3 nucleotides are TGTGCCAGCAGGTCCAGGGAATGGGGAGGAAACACCATATATTTT. Amino acids: CASRSREWGGNTIYF.

The chain employs TRBV7-9 and TRBJ1-2; D is perhaps TRBD1 (5 bases). Germline values: CDR1 SEHNR, CDR2 FQNEAQ (reference sequence). The V gene lost 1 base and the J gene lost 10 bases, with 10 bases spanning the gap. The CDR3 covers 12 residues. The CDR3 coding sequence is TGTGCCAGCAGCTTAGTGTACAGGACCTACACCTTC. Translation gives CASSLVYRTYTF.

CDR3 bases: TGTGCCAGCAGTTACCGGGGTACCTACACCGGGGAGCTGTTTTTT. Translation: CASSYRGTYTGELFF. The gene calls are TRBV6-5 and TRBJ2-2, with D perhaps matching TRBD2 (5 bases). Germline V lookup: CDR1 MNHEY, CDR2 SVGAGI. The V gene lost 2 bases and the J gene lost 3 bases, with 10 bases spanning the gap. There are 15 residues in the CDR3.

The chain recombines TRBV27 with TRBJ2-7; 13 nucleotides line up with TRBD2. In germline, CDR1 is MNHEY, CDR2 SMNVEV (reference sequence). With V trimmed by 5 bases and J by 4 bases, 5 bases remained unmatched. This CDR3 has 15 amino acids. The CDR3 loop reads CASSTGTSGAYEQYF. As DNA, the CDR3 is TGTGCCAGCAGTACTGGGACTAGCGGGGCTTACGAGCAGTACTTC.

This sequence joins TRBV2 and TRBJ1-2; D gene ambiguous. V lost 1 base and J 1 base, leaving 4 bases between the germline ends. This CDR3 has 13 amino acids. Germline V gene data show CDR1 as SNHLY and CDR2 as FYNNEI. In DNA form, the CDR3 reads TGTGCCAGCAGTGAAGATTATAACTATGGCTACACCTTC. Translation: CASSEDYNYGYTF. Supplemented by reference TRBV2 and TRBJ1-2, the full variable domain reads EPEVTQTPSHQVTQMGQEVILRCVPISNHLYFYWYRQILGQKVEFLVSFYNNEISEKSEIFDDQFSVERPDGSNFTLKIRSTKLEDSAMYFCASSEDYNYGYTFGSGTRLTVV.

This clone occurred a few times. The rearrangement links TRBV2 to TRBJ2-7; D unresolved. V shed 6 bases and J shed 0 bases, with 6 bases lying between them. Germline V lookup: CDR1 SNHLY, CDR2 FYNNEI. CDR3 size: 12 residues. CDR3 coding DNA: TGTGCCAGCAGGGGCTTCTCCTACGAGCAGTACTTC. Translated, it gives CASRGFSYEQYF.

This clone was counted a few times. The V and J genes are TRBV7-2 and TRBJ2-5; tentative D call: TRBD2 (6 bases). Trimming took off 5 bases at V and 5 bases at J, with 24 bases between the two ends. This CDR3 is 17 amino acids long. Germline V gene lookup returns CDR1 SGHTA and CDR2 FQGNSA. The CDR3 DNA follows: TGTGCCAGCAGCCGTGCGGTGGCGGGGAGCGGTTGGGAGACCCAGTACTTC. Its protein is CASSRAVAGSGWETQYF.